This passage covers 32 T cell receptor beta chains from one sample sequenced in a study of T cells in Graves' hyperthyroidism and ophthalmopathy. What was amplified from RNA transcripts were TCR beta CDR3 regions. The HTBI set primed first-round TCR CDR3 RT-PCR. Each CDR3 protein is one row after TCRdb ran MiXCR on the multiplex PCR reads. The sample carries around 300,000 distinct CDR3 sequences, roughly 15% recorded once. Sequenced input: blood. The receptors shown here come from a woman aged 25 to 39 with Graves' hyperthyroidism that later progressed to Graves' ophthalmopathy.

This clonotype was seen a handful of times. The chain employs TRBV24-1 and TRBJ2-1; 7 nucleotides match TRBD2. CDR3 length: 16 residues. Trimming cost V 1 base and J 5 bases; bases outside gene matches: 7. The germline V gene has CDR1 KGHDR and CDR2 SFDVKD. The CDR3 region has the DNA TGTGCCACCAGTGATTTCCGTGCAGGGAGGGACAATGAGCAGTTCTTC. Translating gives CATSDFRAGRDNEQFF.

This clonotype occurred many times. The V call is TRBV19, the J call TRBJ2-3; 7 bases fit TRBD1. The ends lost 4 bases at V and 4 bases at J; junction bases unmatched: 5. Germline CDR1 is LNHDA and CDR2 is SQIVND (reference sequence). This CDR3 has 14 residues. The DNA for the CDR3 is TGTGCCAGTAGTAGAGGGGGCGACGCAGATACGCAGTATTTT. This sequence encodes CASSRGGDADTQYF.

This clonotype was picked up many times. The chain carries TRBV3-1 and TRBJ2-7; D not resolved. The CDR3 covers 12 residues. The germline V gene encodes CDR1 LGHDT and CDR2 YNNKEL (reference sequence). Trimming stripped 1 base from V and 6 bases from J, with 7 bases between. CDR3 amino acids: CASSQGIAEQYF. CDR3 DNA sequence: TGTGCCAGCAGCCAAGGGATCGCCGAGCAGTACTTC.

V usage is TRBV7-2 and J usage is TRBJ2-7; D perhaps matches TRBD1 (5 bases). Trimming left V 3 bases short and J 5 bases short, with 14 bases between. Germline V gives CDR1 SGHTA, CDR2 FQGNSA. The CDR3 is 14 residues long. Here the CDR3 DNA reads TGTGCCAGCAGCTTCCAGGGTAGCTTGAACGAGCAGTACTTC. Translated, it gives CASSFQGSLNEQYF.

This clonotype was seen ten or more times. J is TRBJ2-7 and V is TRBV5-1; D unresolved. Germline CDR1 and CDR2: SGHRS and YFSETQ. V was clipped by 0 bases and J by 5 bases, with 9 bases between them. The CDR3 has 13 residues. CDR3 sequence: CASSLAYGDEQYF. Written as DNA, the CDR3 is TGCGCCAGCAGCTTGGCCTACGGAGACGAGCAGTACTTC.

This clonotype appeared many times. This chain joins TRBV12-3 or TRBV12-4 and TRBJ2-2; no clear D. V lost 6 bases and J lost 6, with 17 bases in between. The CDR3 is made up of 15 amino acids. The CDR3 DNA reads as TGTGCCAGCAGCCTTTGGCAGTCCGATTCCGGGGAGCTGTTTTTT. This translates into CASSLWQSDSGELFF.

This clonotype has at least ten counts. The rearrangement joins TRBV7-8 to TRBJ2-1; 8 bases map to TRBD2. Trimming cost V 2 bases and J 7 bases; bases outside gene matches: 7. This CDR3 contains 15 residues. Per the germline V gene, CDR1 is SGHVS and CDR2 is FQNEAQ. CDR3 sequence: CASSLPGAGENEQFF. CDR3 DNA: TGTGCCAGCAGCTTACCGGGAGCGGGGGAAAATGAGCAGTTCTTC.

This clonotype was seen a few times. The rearrangement uses TRBV9 and TRBJ1-1; TRBD1 matches 8 bases. V shed 2 bases, J shed 8 bases, and the junction held 5 bases outside the gene matches. Germline V gene lookup returns CDR1 SGDLS and CDR2 YYNGEE. The CDR3 sequence is 13 residues long. CDR3 protein: CASSVAGGREAFF. The CDR3 nucleotides are TGTGCCAGCAGCGTGGCAGGGGGCCGCGAAGCTTTCTTT.

There are many counts of this clonotype. This chain links TRBV29-1 with TRBJ1-1; D call uncertain. In germline, CDR1 is SQVTM, CDR2 ANQGSEA. Trimming cost V 8 bases and J 7 bases, with 14 bases left between them. CDR3 length equals 11 residues. As DNA, the CDR3 is TGCAGCCTTACCCACACGGGTGAAGCTTTCTTT. Translation: CSLTHTGEAFF.

This clonotype appeared many times. The J gene is TRBJ1-1, the V gene TRBV6-1, with TRBD1 matching 9 bases. The CDR3 runs to 17 residues. Germline V gives CDR1 MNHNS, CDR2 SASEGT. V shed 5 bases, J shed 5 bases, and the junction held 15 bases outside the gene matches. The CDR3 loop is CASSILPGQGGSTEAFF. The DNA of the CDR3 is TGTGCCAGCAGTATCTTACCGGGACAGGGAGGATCGACTGAAGCTTTCTTT.

This clonotype was recorded at least ten times. This chain uses TRBV6-1 with TRBJ1-6, with 9 bases lining up with TRBD1. The CDR3 has 13 amino acids. V lost 4 bases to trimming and J lost 9 bases; unmatched junction nucleotides: 1. Germline CDR1 is MNHNS and CDR2 is SASEGT. The CDR3 is CASSGTGVSPLHF. The CDR3 nucleotides read TGTGCCAGCAGTGGGACAGGGGTTTCACCCCTCCACTTT.

Many counts were recorded for this clonotype. V and J are TRBV5-1 and TRBJ2-7; D perhaps matches TRBD2 (6 bases). Trimming removed 6 bases from V and 5 bases from J, with 9 bases in between. This CDR3 spans 11 amino acids. Germline CDR1 and CDR2: SGHRS and YFSETQ. The CDR3 protein is CASKASDEQYF. CDR3 sequence (DNA): TGCGCCAGCAAGGCTAGCGACGAGCAGTACTTC.

The gene calls are TRBV6-5 and TRBJ2-1; weak D call: TRBD1 (5 bases). The ends were cut back, 3 bases at V and 5 bases at J, with 8 bases in the middle. This CDR3 is 13 amino acids long. Germline V gene lookup returns CDR1 MNHEY and CDR2 SVGAGI. Here the CDR3 DNA reads TGTGCCAGCAGTTATCAGGGCGACAATGAGCAGTTCTTC. This sequence encodes CASSYQGDNEQFF.

To note about this clonotype: A read error may be the cause here, since a much bigger clone is one base away. CDR3 nucleotides: TGCGCCAGCAGCCAAGAGAGGGACAGCGGGGAGGGGGAGACCCAGTACTTC. Translation gives CASSQERDSGEGETQYF. J is TRBJ2-5 and V is TRBV4-1; the D call may be TRBD1 or TRBD2 (7 bases each). Trimming shortened V by 0 bases and J by 5 bases, and 19 bases separated the two germline ends. Germline assignment: CDR1 MGHRA and CDR2 YSYEKL. The CDR3 has 17 amino acids.

Ten or more counts support this clonotype. The J gene is TRBJ2-5, the V gene TRBV20-1, with unresolved D. V was cut by 0 bases and J by 5 bases, with 16 bases left in between. The germline gives CDR1 DFQATT, CDR2 SNEGSKA (reference sequence). The CDR3 has 15 amino acids. CDR3 protein: CSARDSRLPGETQYF. As DNA, the CDR3 is TGCAGTGCTAGAGATAGCCGACTCCCTGGGGAGACCCAGTACTTC.

This clonotype was observed many times. The chain recombines TRBV7-9 with TRBJ2-3, with D perhaps matching TRBD2 (5 bases). Germline V CDR1 and CDR2: SEHNR, FQNEAQ (reference sequence). V was trimmed by 3 bases and J by 4 bases, leaving 14 bases between them. The CDR3 totals 15 residues. The CDR3 nucleotides are TGTGCCAGCAGCTTCCCCCGGGATTGGTCAGATACGCAGTATTTT. Its translation is CASSFPRDWSDTQYF.

Concerning this clonotype: The germline gene is not matched at one end of the junction; a read error may be the cause. The chain couples TRBV5-1 to TRBJ1-6; D gene uncertain. The CDR3 consists of 14 residues. Germline V gene data show CDR1 as SGHRS and CDR2 as YFSETQ. In DNA, the CDR3 is TGTGCCAGCCGAGAACCAGGCGATAATTCACCCCTCCACTTT. Translation gives CASREPGDNSPLHF. Drawing the rest from reference TRBV5-1 and TRBJ1-6, the complete variable domain is KAGVTQTPRYLIKTRGQQVTLSCSPISGHRSVSWYQQTPGQGLQFLFEYFSETQRNKGNFPGRFSGRQFSNSRSEMNVSTLELGDSALYLCASREPGDNSPLHFGNGTRLTVT.

This clonotype was detected ten times or more. This chain links TRBV7-9 with TRBJ2-3; TRBD2 matches 11 bases. This CDR3 spans 15 amino acids. The junction had 5 bases not matched to a gene; V was cut back by 3 bases and J by 6 bases. Germline V gene lookup returns CDR1 SEHNR and CDR2 FQNEAQ (reference sequence). The CDR3 loop is CASSFTSGSADTQYF. The DNA of the CDR3 is TGTGCCAGCAGCTTCACTAGCGGGAGTGCGGATACGCAGTATTTT.

The table lists this clonotype with many counts. The rearrangement links TRBV20-1 to TRBJ2-1, with TRBD2 matching 9 bases. V dropped 5 bases and J dropped 1; count of bases not matched to a gene: 6. Germline loops: CDR1 DFQATT, CDR2 SNEGSKA (reference sequence). This CDR3 is built from 15 residues. The CDR3 nucleotides are TGCAGTGCTGGGCCAAGCGGGAGGTCCTACAATGAGCAGTTCTTC. Amino acids: CSAGPSGRSYNEQFF.

This chain connects TRBV19 to TRBJ1-6; TRBD1 matches 8 bases. With 1 base clipped from V and 7 bases from J, the junction kept 6 bases outside the gene matches. The CDR3 totals 16 residues. Per the germline V gene, CDR1 is LNHDA and CDR2 is SQIVND (reference sequence). As DNA, the CDR3 is TGTGCCAGTAGTATAGCGACAGGGGCCGCGAATTCACCCCTCCACTTT. It encodes CASSIATGAANSPLHF.

This chain joins TRBV19 and TRBJ2-2; no definite D call. CDR1 LNHDA and CDR2 SQIVND come from the germline V gene (reference sequence). V lost 5 bases and J 0 bases, leaving 16 bases between the germline ends. CDR3 length: 17 residues. CDR3 sequence (DNA): TGTGCCAGTAGTCCCCCCCGTCAAGTGGCGAACACCGGGGAGCTGTTTTTT. Its protein is CASSPPRQVANTGELFF.

The chain joins TRBV7-8 to TRBJ1-5, with a possible D match to TRBD1 (6 bases). Germline CDR1 SGHVS, CDR2 FQNEAQ. CDR3 length: 14 residues. V shed 1 base and J shed 5 bases, with 9 bases lying between them. As DNA, the CDR3 is TGTGCCAGCAGCTTAGTTACAGGGCATCAGCCCCAGCATTTT. Protein: CASSLVTGHQPQHF.

The sample holds many counts of this clonotype. This sequence joins TRBV3-1 and TRBJ2-1; TRBD2 matches at 13 bases. Germline loops: CDR1 LGHDT, CDR2 YNNKEL (reference sequence). Trimming at V came to 4 bases and at J to 9 bases, leaving 3 bases not matched to a gene. CDR3 size: 14 residues. This CDR3 is CASSPGLAGSEQFF. The DNA of the CDR3 is TGTGCCAGCAGCCCGGGACTAGCGGGAAGTGAGCAGTTCTTC.

Notes on this clonotype: One junction end disagrees with the germline gene, perhaps due to a read error. V is TRBV20-1 and J is TRBJ2-7; a weak D match, TRBD2 (5 bases). Germline loops: CDR1 DFQATT, CDR2 SNEGSKA (reference sequence). This CDR3 has 12 residues. For the CDR3, the DNA is TGCAGTACTAGAGATCTTAGTAACGAGCAGTACTTC. Protein: CSTRDLSNEQYF.

This clonotype occurred a few times. This rearrangement joins TRBV4-2 to TRBJ2-7; D call uncertain. V lost 1 base and J lost 0, with 10 bases in between. The length of the CDR3 is 15 residues. Germline CDR1 and CDR2: LGHNA and YNFKEQ. The CDR3 region has the DNA TGTGCCAGCAGCCAAGGGCTAGGGATCTCCTACGAGCAGTACTTC. It specifies CASSQGLGISYEQYF.

This clonotype was picked up many times. The chain recombines TRBV5-1 with TRBJ2-3; D gene uncertain. The CDR3 loop spans 14 amino acids. The germline V gene encodes CDR1 SGHRS and CDR2 YFSETQ. V gave up 1 base and J gave up 2 bases, with 8 bases separating them. CDR3 nucleotide sequence: TGCGCCAGCAGCTTGAGTGACACCACAGATACGCAGTATTTT. It is translated as CASSLSDTTDTQYF.

This clonotype was counted at least ten times. The chain recombines TRBV6-2 or TRBV6-3 with TRBJ2-6; D possibly matches TRBD1 or TRBD2 (6 bases each). Trimming took 2 bases from V and 4 from J, leaving 12 bases between them. This CDR3 is built from 16 residues. From germline, CDR1 is MNHEY and CDR2 SVGEGT. The CDR3 DNA follows: TGTGCCAGCAGTTACAACGGGGGCTCCGGGGCCAACGTCCTGACTTTC. Its protein is CASSYNGGSGANVLTF.

The sample holds many counts of this clonotype. This chain connects TRBV18 to TRBJ2-5; 11 nucleotides align to TRBD2. The CDR3 covers 16 residues. V trimming: 1 base; J trimming: 4 bases; junction bases outside the gene matches: 5. Per germline, CDR1 KGHSH and CDR2 LQKENI. The CDR3 DNA reads TGTGCCAGCTCACCACGGGGCCTAGCGGGAGGAGAGACCCAGTACTTC. Translation gives CASSPRGLAGGETQYF.

CDR3 protein: CASSINGGGRETQYF. The CDR3 DNA follows: TGTGCCAGTAGTATAAATGGGGGCGGGAGAGAGACCCAGTACTTC. The chain links TRBV19 to TRBJ2-5, with D possibly matching TRBD2 (7 bases). Per the germline V gene, CDR1 is LNHDA and CDR2 is SQIVND (reference sequence). This CDR3 region has 15 residues. The V end lost 2 bases, the J end lost 4 bases, and 14 bases lay between the germline ends.

At least ten counts were recorded for this clonotype. The chain couples TRBV30 to TRBJ2-3; 7 positions match TRBD2. The CDR3 loop spans 13 amino acids. Germline trimming cut 1 base from V and 3 bases from J; bases unmatched to any gene: 1. Germline V gene lookup returns CDR1 GTSNPN and CDR2 SVGIG (reference sequence). The CDR3 is CAWSDGRTDTQYF. CDR3 coding DNA: TGTGCCTGGAGTGACGGGAGGACAGATACGCAGTATTTT.

This clonotype was recorded at least ten times. V usage is TRBV5-1 and J usage is TRBJ2-1; D is possibly TRBD2 (5 bases). Trimming left V 0 bases short and J 6 bases short, with 13 bases between. CDR1 and CDR2 (germline): SGHRS, YFSETQ. The CDR3 contains 15 residues. Here the CDR3 DNA reads TGCGCCAGCAGCTTGGACCGACTAAACCCCAATGAGCAGTTCTTC. Its protein product is CASSLDRLNPNEQFF.

At least ten counts were recorded for this clonotype. The rearrangement uses TRBV7-2 and TRBJ1-5; 8 bases match TRBD1. CDR3 size: 15 residues. V shed 2 bases and J 1 base; nucleotides not matched to a gene: 1. Germline V CDR1 and CDR2: SGHTA, FQGNSA. CDR3 in amino acids: CASSLQGASNQPQHF. Here the CDR3 DNA reads TGTGCCAGCAGCTTACAGGGGGCGAGCAATCAGCCCCAGCATTTT.